These T cell receptor beta chains were read from a single sample in a study of beta chain features in type 1 diabetes. Profiled with immunoSEQ multiplex PCR; TCRdb holds only in-frame clones, not every one. The sample consists of over 600,000 clones, roughly an eighth of them appearing once. The source material was naive CD4+ T cells from blood. Source of these receptors: a man aged 30 to 39 with type 1 diabetes. The CDR3 runs from the conserved cysteine through the conserved F or W. The D gene is left open where the match is weak. Size tells how often a clone was seen (once, few, many) or the class of an expanded clone, and some rows leave it out.

V gene: TRBV5-6
D gene: NA
J gene: TRBJ2-2
clone size: NA
CDR3 DNA: TGTGCCAGCAGCCTAGCGGGACAGGGTCACACCGGGGAGCTGTTTTTT
CDR3 protein: CASSLAGQGHTGELFF

V gene: TRBV6-6
D gene: TRBD1
J gene: TRBJ2-7
clone size: NA
CDR3 DNA: TGTGCCAGCAGCCGGGAGGGACAGGGGGTTTGGGAGCAGTACTTC
CDR3 protein: CASSREGQGVWEQYF

V gene: TRBV7-9
D gene: NA
J gene: TRBJ1-6
clone size: many
CDR3 DNA: TGTGCCAGCAGCCCCCCGGGGGCTTCAGGTTCACCCCTCCACTTT
CDR3 protein: CASSPPGASGSPLHF

V gene: TRBV5-1
D gene: TRBD2
J gene: TRBJ2-5
clone size: few
CDR3 DNA: TGCGCCAGCAGCGCGGGGGACGCCGGCGGGGAGACCCAGTACTTC
CDR3 protein: CASSAGDAGGETQYF

V gene: TRBV7-9
D gene: NA
J gene: TRBJ2-7
clone size: NA
CDR3 DNA: TGTGCCAGCAGCGCGACCGGGAACCCCGGATCGGAGCAGTACTTC
CDR3 protein: CASSATGNPGSEQYF

V gene: TRBV5-6
D gene: NA
J gene: TRBJ1-2
clone size: NA
CDR3 DNA: TGTGCCAGCAGACCCAGGGTAAACTATGGCTACACCTTC
CDR3 protein: CASRPRVNYGYTF

V gene: TRBV21-1
D gene: NA
J gene: TRBJ1-2
clone size: NA
CDR3 DNA: TGTGCCAGCAGCACAGACGGGACAGGAGACTATGGCTACACCTTC
CDR3 protein: CASSTDGTGDYGYTF

V gene: TRBV18
D gene: NA
J gene: TRBJ2-7
clone size: few
CDR3 DNA: TGTGCCAGCTCAGGGACACCGGGCGTGGACGAGCAGTACTTC
CDR3 protein: CASSGTPGVDEQYF

V gene: TRBV2
D gene: TRBD1
J gene: TRBJ2-3
clone size: NA
CDR3 DNA: TGTGCCGGGGGCCGACAGGGGAGCACAGATACGCAGTATTTT
CDR3 protein: CAGGRQGSTDTQYF

V gene: TRBV4-3
D gene: NA
J gene: TRBJ1-1
clone size: NA
CDR3 DNA: TGCGCCAGCAGCCCCAAGGTGAGGGCACCTAATGAAGCTTTCTTT
CDR3 protein: CASSPKVRAPNEAFF

V gene: TRBV25-1
D gene: NA
J gene: TRBJ1-2
clone size: NA
CDR3 DNA: TGTGCCAGCAGTGAACTGGCGGCAGGGGCCTTTGGCTACACCTTC
CDR3 protein: CASSELAAGAFGYTF

V gene: TRBV6-6
D gene: NA
J gene: TRBJ1-6
clone size: few
CDR3 DNA: TGTGCCAGCAGTTACTCAAGGGGAGGGGTGGGATCACCCCTCCACTTT
CDR3 protein: CASSYSRGGVGSPLHF

V gene: TRBV30
D gene: NA
J gene: TRBJ2-5
clone size: NA
CDR3 DNA: TGTGCCTTTTCTCCGGGGTCCCACGGGGAGACCCAGTACTTC
CDR3 protein: CAFSPGSHGETQYF

V gene: TRBV30
D gene: TRBD1
J gene: TRBJ1-2
clone size: few
CDR3 DNA: TGTGCCTGGAGTGGCCGGGACAGGGTAAAAGGTCTTTATGGCTACACCTTC
CDR3 protein: CAWSGRDRVKGLYGYTF

V gene: TRBV19
D gene: TRBD1
J gene: TRBJ2-2
clone size: NA
CDR3 DNA: TGTGCCAGTAGTATAGAATCCTGGACAGGGGGCACCGGGGAGCTGTTTTTT
CDR3 protein: CASSIESWTGGTGELFF

V gene: TRBV5-1
D gene: TRBD1
J gene: TRBJ1-6
clone size: few
CDR3 DNA: TGCGCCAGCAGCCGGATGTCGGTTGGGACAGGGAACGGAAGATCACCCCTCCACTTT
CDR3 protein: CASSRMSVGTGNGRSPLHF

V gene: TRBV30
D gene: TRBD1
J gene: TRBJ2-2
clone size: NA
CDR3 DNA: TGTGCCTGGAGACGACAGGGTGTCGGGGAGCTGTTTTTT
CDR3 protein: CAWRRQGVGELFF

V gene: TRBV2
D gene: NA
J gene: TRBJ1-1
clone size: NA
CDR3 DNA: TGTGCCAGCAGTGAAGCCGGCCGAGACACTGAAGCTTTCTTT
CDR3 protein: CASSEAGRDTEAFF

V gene: TRBV10-2
D gene: TRBD1
J gene: TRBJ2-7
clone size: few
CDR3 DNA: TGCGCCAGCAGGTTGACAGGGGCCTACGAGCAGTACTTC
CDR3 protein: CASRLTGAYEQYF

V gene: TRBV30
D gene: TRBD1
J gene: TRBJ2-7
clone size: few
CDR3 DNA: TGTGCCTGGACCGGGACAGGGGTTTACGAGCAGTACTTC
CDR3 protein: CAWTGTGVYEQYF

V gene: TRBV11-1
D gene: NA
J gene: TRBJ1-2
clone size: NA
CDR3 DNA: TGTGCCAGCAGCTGGGACACGGGCTACACCTTC
CDR3 protein: CASSWDTGYTF

V gene: TRBV28
D gene: NA
J gene: TRBJ1-6
clone size: NA
CDR3 DNA: TGTGCCAGCAGACTACAGGACTATAATTCACCCCTCCACTTT
CDR3 protein: CASRLQDYNSPLHF

V gene: TRBV29-1
D gene: NA
J gene: TRBJ2-7
clone size: NA
CDR3 DNA: TGCAGCGTTGAAGAGCAGAGCTCCTACGAGCAGTACTTC
CDR3 protein: CSVEEQSSYEQYF

V gene: TRBV20-1
D gene: NA
J gene: TRBJ1-2
clone size: NA
CDR3 DNA: TGCAGTGCTAGAGTAGACGATGGCTACACCTTC
CDR3 protein: CSARVDDGYTF

V gene: TRBV18
D gene: NA
J gene: TRBJ1-1
clone size: few
CDR3 DNA: TGTGCCAGCTCCCCTGGTCAGAACACTGAAGCTTTCTTT
CDR3 protein: CASSPGQNTEAFF

V gene: TRBV4-3
D gene: NA
J gene: TRBJ2-3
clone size: NA
CDR3 DNA: TGCGCCAGCAGCCCGAGACGAGGGGCAACAGATACGCAGTATTTT
CDR3 protein: CASSPRRGATDTQYF

V gene: TRBV7-9
D gene: TRBD1
J gene: TRBJ1-2
clone size: NA
CDR3 DNA: TGTGCCAGCAGCTTAAAGGACAGGAGTAACTATGGCTACACCTTC
CDR3 protein: CASSLKDRSNYGYTF

V gene: TRBV4-2
D gene: NA
J gene: TRBJ2-7
clone size: few
CDR3 DNA: TGTGCCAGCAGCCAAGGCAGTAAGCCGTTCGAGCAGTACTTC
CDR3 protein: CASSQGSKPFEQYF

V gene: TRBV5-6
D gene: NA
J gene: TRBJ1-2
clone size: NA
CDR3 DNA: TGTGCCAGCAGCTTTCCAACAGACTATGGCTACACCTTC
CDR3 protein: CASSFPTDYGYTF

V gene: TRBV11-2
D gene: NA
J gene: TRBJ1-5
clone size: NA
CDR3 DNA: TGTGCCAGCAGCTCCGACGGACAGCGCAATCAGCCCCAGCATTTT
CDR3 protein: CASSSDGQRNQPQHF

V gene: TRBV6-5
D gene: NA
J gene: TRBJ2-7
clone size: NA
CDR3 DNA: TGTGCCAGCAGTTCACATTCTTCGACAGCCTACGAGCAGTACTTC
CDR3 protein: CASSSHSSTAYEQYF

V gene: TRBV7-9
D gene: NA
J gene: TRBJ2-4
clone size: NA
CDR3 DNA: TGTGCCAGCAGCTCAAGCCGGGACACCGCTAAGAACATTCAGTACTTC
CDR3 protein: CASSSSRDTAKNIQYF

V gene: TRBV19
D gene: NA
J gene: TRBJ2-6
clone size: few
CDR3 DNA: TGTGCCAGTACCTCCGTCTCTGGGGCCAACGTCCTGACTTTC
CDR3 protein: CASTSVSGANVLTF

V gene: TRBV5-1
D gene: NA
J gene: TRBJ2-3
clone size: few
CDR3 DNA: TGCGCCAGCAGCTTGGGAGATAGCACAGATACGCAGTATTTT
CDR3 protein: CASSLGDSTDTQYF

V gene: TRBV10-3
D gene: NA
J gene: TRBJ1-2
clone size: few
CDR3 DNA: TGTGCCATCGGGGGCAACTCGACACCCTATGGCTACACCTTC
CDR3 protein: CAIGGNSTPYGYTF

V gene: TRBV7-9
D gene: NA
J gene: TRBJ2-3
clone size: few
CDR3 DNA: TGTGCCAGCAGCCTTCGCGGGCACTTAGATACGCAGTATTTT
CDR3 protein: CASSLRGHLDTQYF

V gene: TRBV19
D gene: NA
J gene: TRBJ2-6
clone size: few
CDR3 DNA: TGTGCCAGTAGTATGGAGACATCTGGGGCCAACGTCCTGACTTTC
CDR3 protein: CASSMETSGANVLTF

V gene: TRBV7-2
D gene: TRBD1
J gene: TRBJ1-5
clone size: NA
CDR3 DNA: TGTGCCAGCAGCTTAATGGCAGGGGGCGAAGGTCAGCCCCAGCATTTT
CDR3 protein: CASSLMAGGEGQPQHF

V gene: TRBV5-4
D gene: NA
J gene: TRBJ2-6
clone size: NA
CDR3 DNA: TGTGCCAGCACCGAGGGGGCTGGGGCCAACGTCCTGACTTTC
CDR3 protein: CASTEGAGANVLTF

V gene: TRBV6-5
D gene: NA
J gene: TRBJ2-3
clone size: NA
CDR3 DNA: TGTGCCAGCAGCTTTTCGGGCGCCACGCAGTATTTT
CDR3 protein: CASSFSGATQYF

V gene: TRBV25-1
D gene: TRBD2
J gene: TRBJ2-1
clone size: NA
CDR3 DNA: TGTGCCAGCAGTGAATACCCGGCTAGCGGGGGGTTGTTGGAGCAGTTCTTC
CDR3 protein: CASSEYPASGGLLEQFF

V gene: TRBV4-2
D gene: TRBD2
J gene: TRBJ2-5
clone size: few
CDR3 DNA: TGTGCCAGCAGCCAAGGGCTAGCGGAAGAGACCCAGTACTTC
CDR3 protein: CASSQGLAEETQYF

V gene: TRBV10-3
D gene: TRBD2
J gene: TRBJ2-7
clone size: few
CDR3 DNA: TGTGCCATCAGTGAGTCAACGGGGGGATCCTACGAGCAGTACTTC
CDR3 protein: CAISESTGGSYEQYF

V gene: TRBV10-3
D gene: NA
J gene: TRBJ1-3
clone size: few
CDR3 DNA: TGTGCCATCAGTGAAGGGGTCTCTGGAAACACCATATATTTT
CDR3 protein: CAISEGVSGNTIYF

V gene: TRBV5-1
D gene: TRBD2
J gene: TRBJ2-3
clone size: NA
CDR3 DNA: TGCGCCAGCAGCCTGCAACAGCGGGGACGCACAGATACGCAGTATTTT
CDR3 protein: CASSLQQRGRTDTQYF

V gene: TRBV30
D gene: NA
J gene: TRBJ1-4
clone size: NA
CDR3 DNA: TGTGCCGGAGGAGAAAAAAGGGGCGCAGGTGAAAAACTGTTTTTT
CDR3 protein: CAGGEKRGAGEKLFF

V gene: TRBV7-9
D gene: NA
J gene: TRBJ1-1
clone size: few
CDR3 DNA: TGTGCCAGCAGCTTACCGAGACAGTCCCCTGAAGCTTTCTTT
CDR3 protein: CASSLPRQSPEAFF

V gene: TRBV7-9
D gene: NA
J gene: TRBJ2-3
clone size: few
CDR3 DNA: TGTGCCAGCAGCTTTCGACTAAACAGCACAGATACGCAGTATTTT
CDR3 protein: CASSFRLNSTDTQYF

V gene: TRBV30
D gene: TRBD1
J gene: TRBJ1-5
clone size: NA
CDR3 DNA: TGTGCCTGGAGTGGAGGGGGCGGGGATCAGCCCCAGCATTTT
CDR3 protein: CAWSGGGGDQPQHF

V gene: TRBV11-2
D gene: TRBD1
J gene: TRBJ1-2
clone size: NA
CDR3 DNA: TGTGCCAGCAGCTTTGAGGACAGGAGGCACTATGGCTACACCTTC
CDR3 protein: CASSFEDRRHYGYTF

V gene: TRBV5-6
D gene: NA
J gene: TRBJ2-2
clone size: few
CDR3 DNA: TGTGCCAGCAGCGTGAGACTACCGAGTTACACCGGGGAGCTGTTTTTT
CDR3 protein: CASSVRLPSYTGELFF

V gene: TRBV28
D gene: TRBD2
J gene: TRBJ2-1
clone size: few
CDR3 DNA: TGTGCCAGCAGTTCTTACCTTGGGACTAGCGGGGCCTCCCGCCATGTAGATGAGCAGTTCTTC
CDR3 protein: CASSSYLGTSGASRHVDEQFF

V gene: TRBV5-1
D gene: NA
J gene: TRBJ1-5
clone size: few
CDR3 DNA: TGCGCCAGCAGCGTTGGACAGAACAATCAGCCCCAGCATTTT
CDR3 protein: CASSVGQNNQPQHF

V gene: TRBV7-9
D gene: NA
J gene: TRBJ1-1
clone size: few
CDR3 DNA: TGTGCCAGCGGGAAGGCGGGGGCTAAGAACACTGAAGCTTTCTTT
CDR3 protein: CASGKAGAKNTEAFF

V gene: TRBV4-3
D gene: NA
J gene: TRBJ2-1
clone size: few
CDR3 DNA: TGCGCCAGCAGCCAAGAGGGTCCAGGACGCTACAATGAGCAGTTCTTC
CDR3 protein: CASSQEGPGRYNEQFF

V gene: TRBV29-1
D gene: NA
J gene: TRBJ2-1
clone size: NA
CDR3 DNA: TGCAGCGCCGTCCGACAGATAACGGGGCCCTACAACAATGAGCAGTTCTTC
CDR3 protein: CSAVRQITGPYNNEQFF

V gene: TRBV5-6
D gene: NA
J gene: TRBJ2-3
clone size: NA
CDR3 DNA: TGTGCCAGCAGCTTAACGGCAGACCTCACAGATACGCAGTATTTT
CDR3 protein: CASSLTADLTDTQYF